This T cell receptor (beta chain) was captured in a study of CD8+CD57+ T cells in acquired aplastic anemia. Study-wide background: Isolated CD4+ and CD8+ cells, once sorted, yielded DNA averaging approximately 3 ug.

Genomic DNA provided the template from which TCR beta VDJ and CDR3 profiles were obtained. TCRdb reanalysed the reads using MiXCR and keeps one entry per CDR3 protein. Here the sample spans approximately 470,000 distinct CDR3 sequences, under 40% being singletons. Study conclusions and caveats: The study identified around 28 CD8+ CDR3 sequences shared by patients and controls.

An expansion of CD8+CD57+ cells by flow cytometry had been shown in patients chosen for sequencing. Each of the patients presented with severe acquired aplastic anemia. When blood sampling took place, the patients had received no therapy. CDR3 length: 11 amino acids. V lost 3 bases to trimming and J lost 9 bases, with 3 bases between them. Per the germline V gene, CDR1 is SGHDN and CDR2 is FVKESK. A note on this clonotype: The antigen remains unidentified.

The receptor's source is a human donor with aplastic anemia. The chain uses TRBV14 and TRBJ2-6; unclear D gene. The material sequenced was sorted CD4+, CD8+, or CD8+CD57+ T cells (not recorded which) from PBMCs. DNA of the CDR3: TGTGCCAGCAGCCAGGGCAACGTCCTGACTTTC. Amino acids: CASSQGNVLTF.